The clone carrying this T cell receptor beta chain occurred once. Sequencing was performed with immunoSEQ multiplex PCR; in TCRdb, only in-frame clones are kept and a portion is missing. The table includes more than 65,000 clones, over 80% detected once. The data belong to a study of radiotherapy plus CTLA-4 blockade in lung cancer. Germline V gene lookup returns CDR1 MDHEN and CDR2 SYDVKM. V lost 7 bases to trimming and J lost 4 bases, with 17 bases between them. CDR3 length equals 15 residues. The gene calls are TRBV28 and TRBJ1-5; D might be TRBD1 (6 bases). Material: peripheral blood, obtained from a patient treated with radiotherapy plus ipilimumab. The sequence derives from a human donor with non-small cell lung cancer who had stable disease on radiotherapy plus ipilimumab. CDR3 coding DNA: TGTGCCAGCAACTTACCGAGGGGGAATAATCAGCCCCAGCATTTT. Translating it yields CASNLPRGNNQPQHF.